This TCR beta chain was found in a study of identical twins. About this clonotype itself: The antigen is not known.

Addition of a universal primer site occurred through template switching, and cDNA carried unique molecular identifiers. TCRdb reprocessed the 5' RACE reads with MiXCR, giving one entry per CDR3 protein. The data contain fewer than 650,000 distinct CDR3 sequences, just over 7% of them singletons. Study-level findings and limits: Carriage of fewer insertions was seen in abundant cord blood beta clonotypes, whereas memory repertoires showed none. Twins' excess sharing was less marked for out-of-frame beta sequences.

From germline, CDR1 is SGHDT and CDR2 YYEEEE. Trimming took off 5 bases at V and 8 bases at J, with 16 bases between the two ends. This CDR3 has 14 residues. This sample also belongs to another study, concerning yellow fever vaccine responses in identical twins. This second report adds: Reports say the vaccine T cell response in twins looked partly convergent and partly personalized.

The V and J genes are TRBV5-6 and TRBJ2-2; D uncertain. The TCR comes from a woman aged 18-29 years in good health. Sequencing used PBMCs. CDR3: CASRIDRVPGELFF. As DNA, the CDR3 is TGTGCCAGCAGGATTGACCGCGTCCCGGGGGAGCTGTTTTTT. Drawing the rest from reference TRBV5-6 and TRBJ2-2, the complete variable domain is DAGVTQSPTHLIKTRGQQVTLRCSPKSGHDTVSWYQQALGQGPQFIFQYYEEEERQRGNFPDRFSGHQFPNYSSELNVNALLLGDSALYLCASRIDRVPGELFFGEGSRLTVL.